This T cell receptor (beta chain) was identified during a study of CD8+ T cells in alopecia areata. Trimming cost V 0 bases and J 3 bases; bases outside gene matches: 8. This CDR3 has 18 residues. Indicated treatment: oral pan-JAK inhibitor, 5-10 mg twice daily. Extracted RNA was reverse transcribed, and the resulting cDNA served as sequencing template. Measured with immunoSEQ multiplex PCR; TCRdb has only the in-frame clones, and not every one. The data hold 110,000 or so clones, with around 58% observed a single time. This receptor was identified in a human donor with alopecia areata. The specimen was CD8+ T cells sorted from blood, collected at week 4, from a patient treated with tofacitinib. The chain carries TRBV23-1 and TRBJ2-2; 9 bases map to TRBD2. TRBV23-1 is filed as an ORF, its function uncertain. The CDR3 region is CASSQSPKRGDDTGELFF. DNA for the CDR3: TGCGCCAGCAGTCAATCCCCCAAGCGGGGGGACGACACCGGGGAGCTGTTTTTT.